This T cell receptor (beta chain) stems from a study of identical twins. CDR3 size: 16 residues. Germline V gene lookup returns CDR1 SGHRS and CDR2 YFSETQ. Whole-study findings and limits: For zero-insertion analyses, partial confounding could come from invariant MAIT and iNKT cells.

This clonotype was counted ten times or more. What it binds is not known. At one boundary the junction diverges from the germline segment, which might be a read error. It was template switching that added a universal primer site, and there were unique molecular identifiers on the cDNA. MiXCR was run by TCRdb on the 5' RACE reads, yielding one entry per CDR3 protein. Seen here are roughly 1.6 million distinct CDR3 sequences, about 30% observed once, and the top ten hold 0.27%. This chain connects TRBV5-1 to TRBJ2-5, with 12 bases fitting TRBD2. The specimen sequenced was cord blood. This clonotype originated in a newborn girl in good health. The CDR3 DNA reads TGTGCCAGCAGCTTAGGACTAGCGGGGTACCAAGAGACCCAGTACTTC. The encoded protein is CASSLGLAGYQETQYF.